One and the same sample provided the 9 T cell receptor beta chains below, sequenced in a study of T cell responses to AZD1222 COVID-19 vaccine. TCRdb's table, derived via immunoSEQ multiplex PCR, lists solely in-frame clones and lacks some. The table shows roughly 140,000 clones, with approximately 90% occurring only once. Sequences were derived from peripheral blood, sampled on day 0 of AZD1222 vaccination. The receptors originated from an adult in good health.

For the CDR3, the DNA is TGTGCCAGCATTCCGGGAGGGCCCGGCGGGGAGCTGTTTTTT. It is translated as CASIPGGPGGELFF. The chain employs TRBV27 and TRBJ2-2; 8 bases align to TRBD2. The germline CDR1 and CDR2 sequences are MNHEY and SMNVEV (reference sequence). The CDR3 sequence is 14 residues long. Germline trimming cut 7 bases from V and 7 bases from J; bases unmatched to any gene: 8.

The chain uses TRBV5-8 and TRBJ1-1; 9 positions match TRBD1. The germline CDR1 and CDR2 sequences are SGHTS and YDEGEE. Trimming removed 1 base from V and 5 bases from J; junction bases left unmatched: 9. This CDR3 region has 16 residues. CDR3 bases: TGTGCCAGCAGCTTGAGGACAGGGGTGATAGAAACTGAAGCTTTCTTT. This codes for CASSLRTGVIETEAFF.

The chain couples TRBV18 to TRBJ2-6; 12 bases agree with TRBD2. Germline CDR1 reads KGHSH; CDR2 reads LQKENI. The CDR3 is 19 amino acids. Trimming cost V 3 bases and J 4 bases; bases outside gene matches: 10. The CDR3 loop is CASSPLTSGSISGANVLTF. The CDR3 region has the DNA TGTGCCAGCTCACCGCTGACTAGCGGGAGCATCTCGGGGGCCAACGTCCTGACTTTC.

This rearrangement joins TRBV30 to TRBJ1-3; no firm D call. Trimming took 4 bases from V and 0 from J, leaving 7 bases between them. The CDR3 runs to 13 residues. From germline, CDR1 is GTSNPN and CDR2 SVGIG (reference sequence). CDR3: CAWTKYSGNTIYF. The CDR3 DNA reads TGTGCCTGGACTAAATACTCTGGAAACACCATATATTTT. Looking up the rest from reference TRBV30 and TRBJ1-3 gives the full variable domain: SQTIHQWPATLVQPVGSPLSLECTVEGTSNPNLYWYRQAAGRGLQLLFYSVGIGQISSEVPQNLSASRPQDRQFILSSKKLLLSDSGFYLCAWTKYSGNTIYFGEGSWLTVV.

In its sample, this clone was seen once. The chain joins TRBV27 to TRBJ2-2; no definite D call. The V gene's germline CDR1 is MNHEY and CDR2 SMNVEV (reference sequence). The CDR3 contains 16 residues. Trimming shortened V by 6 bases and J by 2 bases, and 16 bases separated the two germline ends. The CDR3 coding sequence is TGTGCCAGCAGGCCTCAATCTACGGAAAACACCGGGGAGCTGTTTTTT. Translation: CASRPQSTENTGELFF.

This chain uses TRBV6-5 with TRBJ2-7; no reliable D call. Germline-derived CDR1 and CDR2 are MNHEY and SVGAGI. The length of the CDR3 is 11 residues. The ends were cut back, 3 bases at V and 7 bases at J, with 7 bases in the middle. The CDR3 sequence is CASSYNKEQYF. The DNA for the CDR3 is TGTGCCAGCAGTTATAACAAAGAGCAGTACTTC.

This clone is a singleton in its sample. The CDR3 DNA follows: TGTGCCAGCAGCGGGCGGGGACAGCTAAACTATGGCTACACCTTC. It encodes CASSGRGQLNYGYTF. The J gene is TRBJ1-2, the V gene TRBV5-8, with 7 bases matching TRBD1. This CDR3 has 15 amino acids. V lost 4 bases, J lost 2 bases, and 8 bases stayed unmatched. CDR1 SGHTS and CDR2 YDEGEE come from the germline V gene.

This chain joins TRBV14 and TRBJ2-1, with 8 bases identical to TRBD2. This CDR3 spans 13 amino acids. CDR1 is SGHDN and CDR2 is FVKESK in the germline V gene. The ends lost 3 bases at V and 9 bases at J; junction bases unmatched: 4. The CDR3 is CASSHREGVEQFF. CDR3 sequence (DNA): TGTGCCAGCAGCCACCGGGAGGGAGTTGAGCAGTTCTTC.

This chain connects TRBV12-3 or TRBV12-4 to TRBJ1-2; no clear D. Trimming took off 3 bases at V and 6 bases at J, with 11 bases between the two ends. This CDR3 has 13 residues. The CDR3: CASSLGGRDGYTF. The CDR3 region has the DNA TGTGCCAGCAGTTTGGGAGGGCGGGATGGCTACACCTTC.